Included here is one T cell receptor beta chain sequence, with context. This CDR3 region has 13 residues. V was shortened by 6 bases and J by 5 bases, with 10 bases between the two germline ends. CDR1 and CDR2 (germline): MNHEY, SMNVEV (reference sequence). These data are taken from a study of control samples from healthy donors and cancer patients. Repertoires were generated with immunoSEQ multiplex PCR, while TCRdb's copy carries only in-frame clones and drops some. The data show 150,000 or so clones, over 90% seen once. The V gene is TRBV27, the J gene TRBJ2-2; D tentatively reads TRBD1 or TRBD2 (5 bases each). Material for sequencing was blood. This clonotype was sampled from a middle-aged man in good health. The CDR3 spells CASRMRGTGELFF. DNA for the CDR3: TGTGCCAGCAGAATGAGGGGTACCGGGGAGCTGTTTTTT.